This entry lists 10 T cell receptor beta chains sequenced from one sample in a study of beta chain features in type 1 diabetes. Isolated RNA was reverse transcribed in full, so expressed TCRB transcripts were sequenced. The table came from immunoSEQ multiplex PCR; TCRdb's copy has only in-frame clones and leaves some out. The sample carries some 360,000 clones, 15% to 20% recorded once. The specimen was naive CD4+ T cells from blood. These receptor sequences come from a woman aged 18-35 years in good health.

V and J are TRBV10-2 and TRBJ2-3; 7 bases agree with TRBD1. Germline CDR1 is WSHSY and CDR2 is SAAADI. The CDR3 totals 15 residues. V shed 3 bases, J shed 4 bases, and the junction held 7 bases outside the gene matches. CDR3 residues: CASSEVRGRPDTQYF. For the CDR3, the DNA is TGCGCCAGCAGTGAAGTGAGGGGGCGGCCAGATACGCAGTATTTT.

The chain carries TRBV30 and TRBJ2-5, with TRBD2 matching over 9 bases. The CDR3 length is 16 residues. The germline V gene encodes CDR1 GTSNPN and CDR2 SVGIG (reference sequence). Trimming cost V 2 bases and J 2 bases; bases outside gene matches: 9. Here the CDR3 reads CAWSPGVAGEQETQYF. In nucleotides, the CDR3 is TGTGCCTGGAGTCCCGGGGTAGCGGGGGAACAAGAGACCCAGTACTTC.

There are a few counts of this clone. The gene calls are TRBV30 and TRBJ1-4, with D hard to call. V shed 8 bases and J shed 0 bases, with 10 bases lying between them. The CDR3 extends over 13 amino acids. The germline gives CDR1 GTSNPN, CDR2 SVGIG (reference sequence). The CDR3 here is CALRRPTNEKLFF. CDR3 bases: TGTGCCCTACGGCGGCCAACTAATGAAAAACTGTTTTTT.

This rearrangement joins TRBV11-2 to TRBJ1-1; D remains ambiguous. Germline CDR1 and CDR2: SGHAT and FQNNGV. V was pared by 5 bases and J by 2 bases, with 6 bases between. CDR3 size: 12 residues. CDR3 sequence reads: CASSLKNTEAFF. The CDR3 region has the DNA TGTGCCAGCAGCCTTAAAAACACTGAAGCTTTCTTT.

This clone was recorded a few times. The chain uses TRBV6-1 and TRBJ2-5; D uncertain. The V gene's germline CDR1 is MNHNS and CDR2 SASEGT. V was pared by 1 base and J by 1 base, with 7 bases between. This CDR3 is built from 14 residues. The CDR3 DNA reads as TGTGCCAGCAGTGAAGGAGCGATCCAAGAGACCCAGTACTTC. As protein: CASSEGAIQETQYF.

V is TRBV5-4 and J is TRBJ2-5; the D gene is possibly TRBD2 (5 bases). V was clipped by 0 bases and J by 0 bases, with 6 bases between them. The germline V gene has CDR1 SGHNT and CDR2 YYREEE (reference sequence). CDR3 length: 14 residues. The DNA of the CDR3 is TGTGCCAGCAGCTTGGTCGGGAACCAAGAGACCCAGTACTTC. Translated: CASSLVGNQETQYF.

This clone was found a few times. The chain joins TRBV6-1 to TRBJ1-5, with a possible D match to TRBD1 (5 bases). V was cut by 7 bases and J by 4 bases, with 17 bases left in between. Germline V gene data show CDR1 as MNHNS and CDR2 as SASEGT. The CDR3 runs 15 residues. CDR3 in DNA: TGTGCCAGCAACGACAGCGGGTATGGGAATCAGCCCCAGCATTTT. This sequence encodes CASNDSGYGNQPQHF.

The V and J genes are TRBV6-5 and TRBJ2-7; TRBD2 matches 11 bases. Germline V gene sequence: CDR1 MNHEY, CDR2 SVGAGI. This CDR3 contains 15 residues. Trimming removed 6 bases from V and 0 bases from J; junction bases left unmatched: 4. CDR3 in DNA: TGTGCCAGCAGCCCTACTAGCGGGAGCTCCTACGAGCAGTACTTC. Translation gives CASSPTSGSSYEQYF.

The chain carries TRBV30 and TRBJ1-2; D is perhaps TRBD1 (5 bases). The V gene lost 2 bases and the J gene lost 8 bases, with 15 bases spanning the gap. The length of the CDR3 is 13 residues. The germline V gene encodes CDR1 GTSNPN and CDR2 SVGIG (reference sequence). The CDR3: CAWSPQAGQGYTF. The CDR3, as DNA: TGTGCCTGGAGTCCCCAGGCAGGACAAGGCTACACCTTC.

There are a few counts of this clone. The rearrangement uses TRBV6-5 and TRBJ2-7, with D possibly being TRBD1 (6 bases). V was clipped by 2 bases and J by 1 base, with 12 bases between them. The CDR3 is 15 residues long. Germline V lookup: CDR1 MNHEY, CDR2 SVGAGI. The CDR3 nucleotides are TGTGCCAGCAGTTACACAGGGCTCCCTTCCTACGAGCAGTACTTC. Residues: CASSYTGLPSYEQYF.